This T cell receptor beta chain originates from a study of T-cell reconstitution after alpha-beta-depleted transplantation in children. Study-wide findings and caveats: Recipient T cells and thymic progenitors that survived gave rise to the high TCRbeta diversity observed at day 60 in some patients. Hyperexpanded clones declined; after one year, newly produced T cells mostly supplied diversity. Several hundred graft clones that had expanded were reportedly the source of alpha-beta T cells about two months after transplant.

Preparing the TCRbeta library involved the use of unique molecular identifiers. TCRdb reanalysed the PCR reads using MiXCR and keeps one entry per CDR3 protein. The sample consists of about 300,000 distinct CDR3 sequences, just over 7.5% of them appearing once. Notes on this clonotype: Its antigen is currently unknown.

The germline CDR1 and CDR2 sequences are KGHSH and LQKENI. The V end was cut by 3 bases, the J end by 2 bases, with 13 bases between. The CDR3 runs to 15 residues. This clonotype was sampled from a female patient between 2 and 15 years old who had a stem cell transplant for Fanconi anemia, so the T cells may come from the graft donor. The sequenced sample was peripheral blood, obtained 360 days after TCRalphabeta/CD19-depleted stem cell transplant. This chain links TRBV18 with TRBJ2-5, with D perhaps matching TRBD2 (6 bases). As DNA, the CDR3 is TGTGCCAGCTCACCGTCTAGCGTCCGACAAGAGACCCAGTACTTC. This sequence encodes CASSPSSVRQETQYF.